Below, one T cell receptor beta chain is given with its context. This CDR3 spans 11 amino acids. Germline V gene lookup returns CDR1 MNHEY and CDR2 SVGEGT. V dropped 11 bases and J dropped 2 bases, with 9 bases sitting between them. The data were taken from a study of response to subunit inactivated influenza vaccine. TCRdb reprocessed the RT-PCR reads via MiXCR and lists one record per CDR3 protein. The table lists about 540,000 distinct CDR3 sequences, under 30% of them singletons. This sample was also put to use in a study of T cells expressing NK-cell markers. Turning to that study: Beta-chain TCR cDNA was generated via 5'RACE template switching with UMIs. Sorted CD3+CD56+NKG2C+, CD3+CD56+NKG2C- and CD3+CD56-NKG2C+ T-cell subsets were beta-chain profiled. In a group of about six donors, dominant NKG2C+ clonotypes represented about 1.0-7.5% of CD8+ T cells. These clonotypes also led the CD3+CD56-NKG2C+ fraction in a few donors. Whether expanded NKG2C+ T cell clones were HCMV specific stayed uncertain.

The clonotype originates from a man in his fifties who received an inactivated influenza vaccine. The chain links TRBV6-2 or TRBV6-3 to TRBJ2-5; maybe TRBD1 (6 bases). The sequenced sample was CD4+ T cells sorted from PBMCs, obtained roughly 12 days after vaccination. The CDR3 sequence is CAHGQQETQYF. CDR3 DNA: TGTGCCCACGGACAGCAAGAGACCCAGTACTTC.